Below, 24 T cell receptor beta chains from the same sample are listed, as sequenced in a study of blood T cell repertoires in COVID-19. Method: immunoSEQ multiplex PCR; TCRdb's copy keeps in-frame clones and lacks some. The top ten hold roughly 2.6% of the sample, which has hundreds of thousands of clones, 85% seen once. The sequenced sample was PBMCs or T cells enriched from blood (not recorded which). These receptors were collected from a woman aged 45-60 years who had recovered from COVID-19.

This clone was observed a single time. At the DNA level, this CDR3 is encoded by other sequences in the same sample as well. The J gene is TRBJ1-6, the V gene TRBV7-8; maybe TRBD1 (5 bases). CDR1 is SGHVS, CDR2 FQNEAQ, per germline. The CDR3 runs 14 residues. V dropped 0 bases and J dropped 7 bases, with 7 bases sitting between them. CDR3 DNA sequence: TGTGCCAGCAGCTTAGCCCAGGGCAATTCACCCCTCCACTTT. This gives the protein CASSLAQGNSPLHF.

This chain connects TRBV5-1 to TRBJ2-7; D uncertain. CDR1 SGHRS and CDR2 YFSETQ come from the germline V gene. This CDR3 spans 14 amino acids. The germline V and J ends were trimmed by 0 bases and 6 bases, with 13 bases remaining between them. The CDR3 loop reads CASSLGPGGSEQYF. CDR3 DNA sequence: TGCGCCAGCAGCTTGGGACCGGGTGGCTCCGAGCAGTACTTC.

The gene calls are TRBV6-5 and TRBJ2-2; D perhaps matches TRBD1 (7 bases). CDR1 MNHEY and CDR2 SVGAGI come from the germline V gene. V lost 7 bases and J 5 bases, leaving 17 bases between the germline ends. The CDR3 is 15 residues long. CDR3 amino acids: CASNPRGVRTGELFF. DNA for the CDR3: TGTGCCAGCAACCCCAGGGGGGTTAGGACCGGGGAGCTGTTTTTT.

The chain joins TRBV28 to TRBJ1-5; 9 nucleotides match TRBD1. CDR3 length: 13 residues. Germline CDR1 is MDHEN and CDR2 is SYDVKM. V lost 11 bases and J lost 7; bases outside the gene matches: 9. The DNA for the CDR3 is TGTGCCTGCCTTCCGGGACAGGGACAGCCCCAGCATTTT. Translated: CACLPGQGQPQHF.

The rearrangement joins TRBV11-2 to TRBJ1-1, with TRBD1 as a possible D gene (6 bases). This CDR3 is built from 15 residues. Germline V gene data show CDR1 as SGHAT and CDR2 as FQNNGV. V lost 5 bases to trimming and J lost 0 bases, with 13 bases between them. CDR3 protein: CASSAGVNMNTEAFF. The CDR3 nucleotides read TGTGCCAGCAGCGCAGGGGTAAACATGAACACTGAAGCTTTCTTT.

The gene calls are TRBV3-1 (or the pseudogene TRBV3-2) and TRBJ1-2; D perhaps matches TRBD1 (6 bases). The V gene's germline CDR1 is LGHDT and CDR2 YNNKEL (reference sequence). The CDR3 spans 13 residues. Trimming stripped 1 base from V and 6 bases from J, with 9 bases between. The CDR3 nucleotides are TGTGCCAGCAGCCAAGGGGGGCTGCATGGCTACACCTTC. This sequence encodes CASSQGGLHGYTF.

The V and J genes are TRBV4-1 and TRBJ2-1; D perhaps matches TRBD2 (5 bases). The CDR3 has 11 amino acids. V was trimmed by 7 bases and J by 8 bases, leaving 9 bases between them. Germline values: CDR1 MGHRA, CDR2 YSYEKL. CDR3 sequence (DNA): TGCGCCAGCAAGGGAGTGGATGAGCAGTTCTTC. It codes for CASKGVDEQFF.

This chain joins TRBV4-1 and TRBJ1-4, with 9 positions matching TRBD1. The J segment lost 4 bases and the V segment lost 3 bases, leaving 6 bases of the junction unmatched. The CDR3 length is 16 residues. The germline gives CDR1 MGHRA, CDR2 YSYEKL. The CDR3 spells CASSQDRGWGNEKLFF. Here the CDR3 DNA reads TGCGCCAGCAGCCAGGACAGGGGTTGGGGTAATGAAAAACTGTTTTTT.

The rearrangement uses TRBV14 and TRBJ2-4, with TRBD2 matching over 9 bases. This CDR3 is built from 19 residues. The V gene end was trimmed by 1 base and the J gene end by 0 bases; junction bases not matched to a gene: 10. From germline, CDR1 is SGHDN and CDR2 FVKESK. This CDR3 is CASSQGRTSAPLAKNIQYF. The CDR3 DNA reads as TGTGCCAGCAGCCAAGGTCGGACTAGCGCGCCCTTAGCCAAAAACATTCAGTACTTC.

The chain recombines TRBV30 with TRBJ1-1; the D gene is possibly TRBD1 (5 bases). V lost 3 bases and J 2 bases, leaving 13 bases between the germline ends. The CDR3 is 14 amino acids. Germline loops: CDR1 GTSNPN, CDR2 SVGIG (reference sequence). The CDR3 DNA is TGTGCCTGGAGGATTAAAGGGGCTAACACTGAAGCTTTCTTT. Residues: CAWRIKGANTEAFF. The entire variable domain, with the rest obtained from reference TRBV30 and TRBJ1-1, is as follows: SQTIHQWPATLVQPVGSPLSLECTVEGTSNPNLYWYRQAAGRGLQLLFYSVGIGQISSEVPQNLSASRPQDRQFILSSKKLLLSDSGFYLCAWRIKGANTEAFFGQGTRLTVV.

The rearrangement uses TRBV3-1 (or the pseudogene TRBV3-2) and TRBJ1-4; TRBD1 might be the D (6 bases). Germline V CDR1 and CDR2: LGHDT, YNNKEL (reference sequence). V lost 1 base and J lost 5, with 17 bases in between. This CDR3 comprises 17 residues. The CDR3 sequence is CASSQAHLRGGNEKLFF. The CDR3 coding sequence is TGTGCCAGCAGCCAAGCGCACCTCAGGGGAGGGAATGAAAAACTGTTTTTT.

V usage is TRBV19 and J usage is TRBJ1-1, with TRBD1 identical over 8 bases. Looked up from germline, CDR1 is LNHDA and CDR2 is SQIVND (reference sequence). J gave up 3 bases and V 6 bases, and 9 bases lay outside the gene matches. CDR3 length: 15 amino acids. Written as DNA, the CDR3 is TGTGCCAGTAGCGCGACGCGGACAGGGTACACTGAAGCTTTCTTT. Translated: CASSATRTGYTEAFF. The full variable domain, completed using reference TRBV19 and TRBJ1-1, is DGGITQSPKYLFRKEGQNVTLSCEQNLNHDAMYWYRQDPGQGLRLIYYSQIVNDFQKGDIAEGYSVSREKKESFPLTVTSAQKNPTAFYLCASSATRTGYTEAFFGQGTRLTVV.

J is TRBJ2-1 and V is TRBV5-1; D is unclear. The CDR3 is made up of 12 amino acids. Germline CDR1 is SGHRS and CDR2 is YFSETQ. The V end lost 6 bases, the J end lost 7 bases, and 11 bases lay between the germline ends. Written as DNA, the CDR3 is TGCGCCAGCAATAGAGCGAATAATGAGCAGTTCTTC. Amino acid sequence: CASNRANNEQFF.

The V call is TRBV20-1, the J call TRBJ1-6; the D gene is possibly TRBD1 (6 bases). The germline V gene encodes CDR1 DFQATT and CDR2 SNEGSKA (reference sequence). V shed 3 bases and J shed 9 bases, with 15 bases lying between them. This CDR3 region has 14 residues. The chain's CDR3 is CSASGQGMGSPLHF. CDR3 bases: TGCAGTGCTAGTGGGCAGGGGATGGGTTCACCCCTCCACTTT.

The chain uses TRBV6-5 and TRBJ1-6; D ambiguous. Per germline, CDR1 MNHEY and CDR2 SVGAGI. The CDR3 is made up of 15 amino acids. V was clipped by 6 bases and J by 0 bases, with 9 bases between them. The CDR3 sequence is CASSLQSSYNSPLHF. As DNA, the CDR3 is TGTGCCAGCAGCCTACAGAGCTCCTATAATTCACCCCTCCACTTT.

This rearrangement joins TRBV7-9 to TRBJ1-5, with a tentative D call TRBD1 (5 bases). Deletions cut 0 bases from V and 2 bases from J, with 20 bases between. The CDR3 loop spans 19 amino acids. Germline CDR1 is SEHNR and CDR2 is FQNEAQ (reference sequence). The CDR3, as DNA: TGTGCCAGCAGCTTAGCGCTGGGGGGAAGTTCCTTTCGCAATCAGCCCCAGCATTTT. This sequence encodes CASSLALGGSSFRNQPQHF.

The CDR3 spells CSAQRAGNYGYTF. The CDR3, as DNA: TGCAGCGCCCAACGGGCAGGGAACTATGGCTACACCTTC. The chain is built from TRBV29-1 and TRBJ1-2, with D perhaps matching TRBD1 (5 bases). Germline assignment: CDR1 SQVTM and CDR2 ANQGSEA. CDR3 length: 13 residues. With 7 bases removed from V and 2 bases from J, the gap between germline ends came to 14 bases.

CDR3 sequence (DNA): TGCAGCGCCATCGGACAGGGGGGCAATCAGCCCCAGCATTTT. Translation gives CSAIGQGGNQPQHF. The V call is TRBV29-1, the J call TRBJ1-5; TRBD1 matches 10 bases. J was trimmed by 2 bases and V by 7 bases; bases with no gene match: 5. The V gene's germline CDR1 is SQVTM and CDR2 ANQGSEA. This CDR3 contains 14 residues.

The chain is built from TRBV7-2 and TRBJ1-2, with D maybe TRBD1 (5 bases). With 5 bases removed from V and 2 bases from J, the gap between germline ends came to 15 bases. Germline-derived CDR1 and CDR2 are SGHTA and FQGNSA. The CDR3 length is 15 residues. CDR3 amino acids: CASSLSGGENYGYTF. CDR3 coding DNA: TGTGCCAGCAGCCTAAGCGGAGGGGAGAACTATGGCTACACCTTC.

The chain joins TRBV4-1 to TRBJ1-2; D is possibly TRBD1 (5 bases). The CDR3 is made up of 15 amino acids. Looked up from germline, CDR1 is MGHRA and CDR2 is YSYEKL. V was trimmed by 1 base and J by 6 bases, leaving 15 bases between them. CDR3 bases: TGCGCCAGCAGCCAAGTAGGTCGGGGGAGCCATGGCTACACCTTC. Protein sequence: CASSQVGRGSHGYTF.

This chain connects TRBV14 to TRBJ2-5; 11 positions agree with TRBD2. Germline CDR1 SGHDN, CDR2 FVKESK. This CDR3 region has 15 residues. The trim removed 4 bases at V and 4 bases at J, leaving 5 bases unmatched. The CDR3 protein is CASSPFTSGGETQYF. CDR3 bases: TGTGCCAGCAGCCCATTTACTAGCGGGGGAGAGACCCAGTACTTC.

The CDR3 bases are TGTGCCAGCAGCGTAGATGCAGGGGGCTGGGACACTGAAGCTTTCTTT. This sequence encodes CASSVDAGGWDTEAFF. The gene calls are TRBV9 and TRBJ1-1; 8 bases are shared with TRBD1. V was clipped by 0 bases and J by 3 bases; unmatched bases: 7. This CDR3 is 16 amino acids long. Germline loops: CDR1 SGDLS, CDR2 YYNGEE.

The chain employs TRBV5-5 and TRBJ1-1, with no clear D. V was pared by 0 bases and J by 6 bases, with 12 bases between. CDR1 SGHKS and CDR2 YYEKEE come from the germline V gene (reference sequence). CDR3 length equals 14 residues. The CDR3 loop reads CASSLVRMSAEAFF. CDR3 sequence (DNA): TGTGCCAGCAGCTTGGTCAGGATGTCGGCTGAAGCTTTCTTT.

This rearrangement joins TRBV5-4 to TRBJ2-7; 7 bases line up with TRBD2. Germline V lookup: CDR1 SGHNT, CDR2 YYREEE (reference sequence). J lost 0 bases, V lost 2 bases, and 17 bases had no gene match. CDR3 length equals 19 residues. CDR3 nucleotides: TGTGCCAGCAGCTTAAACCCCTCGGCTGCGGGAGTATTCTCCTACGAGCAGTACTTC. Its protein product is CASSLNPSAAGVFSYEQYF.